This is a list of T cell receptor beta chains from one sample in a study of cytomegalovirus exposure and HLA in healthy donors. Repertoires were generated with immunoSEQ multiplex PCR, while TCRdb's copy carries only in-frame clones and drops some. The sample has 150,000 to 200,000 clones, 90% to 97% seen once. Sequenced sample: PBMCs. The source of these receptors is a woman under 30 in good health and CMV-seronegative. CDR3s include the opening cysteine and the closing phenylalanine or tryptophan.

v_call cdr3_length cdr3_aa
TRBV9 15 CASSEIGVVWNEQFF
TRBV2 16 CASSARTSGSYNEQFF
TRBV7-2 15 CASSPRLAGAHEQYF
TRBV9 15 CASSSSTGAKNIQYF
TRBV4-3 15 CASSQGTGSGNTIYF
TRBV6-5 14 CASSARGANTEAFF
TRBV27 15 CASSSIAGGVDTQYF
TRBV4-3 16 CASSQDLSGRRDTQYF
TRBV13 14 CASSYQTQGETQYF
TRBV11-2 16 CASSLGPGLAGGELFF
TRBV5-1 14 CASSLGQGFYEQYF
TRBV5-4 14 CASRLATGGDGYTF
TRBV18 15 CASSGTLGHYQPQHF
TRBV9 16 CASSIGTAGMGNEQFF
TRBV6-5 11 CASQGYYGYTF
TRBV19 16 CASSSLGHATNEKLFF
TRBV6-6 11 CASRTREKLFF
TRBV9 12 CASSATGQRQFF
TRBV15 15 CATSRGTANTGELFF
TRBV7-2 13 CASSSQGSDTQYF
TRBV6-5 15 CASSYGAGRPYEQYF
TRBV6-1 15 CASSDGARGYQPQHF
TRBV9 15 CASSIAPDRNTEAFF